These 26 T cell receptor beta chains share one sample of origin, sequenced in a study of early T cells in non-severe SARS-CoV-2 infection. One entry per CDR3 protein, called by TCRdb with MiXCR from the 5' RACE reads. The sample contains approximately 81,000 distinct CDR3 sequences, approximately 13% of which appear only once. Sequencing was done on a sample of whole blood. The receptors were gathered from an adult who was a healthcare worker with PCR-confirmed SARS-CoV-2 infection or an uninfected control (not recorded which).

The sample holds a few counts of this clonotype. J is TRBJ2-7 and V is TRBV23-1; no firm D call. TRBV23-1 carries the ORF label, with uncertain function. The ends were cut back, 5 bases at V and 5 bases at J, with 4 bases in the middle. The CDR3 totals 10 residues. CDR3 sequence reads: CASSGDEQYF. In DNA, the CDR3 is TGCGCCAGCAGTGGGGACGAGCAGTACTTC.

This clonotype occurred many times. The chain carries TRBV2 and TRBJ2-7; perhaps TRBD1 as D (5 bases). The CDR3 runs to 15 residues. The germline gives CDR1 SNHLY, CDR2 FYNNEI. The V end lost 8 bases, the J end lost 6 bases, and 23 bases lay between the germline ends. The CDR3 sequence: CASRRWAQGLAEQYF. In DNA, the CDR3 is TGTGCCAGCCGCCGGTGGGCCCAGGGTTTGGCCGAGCAGTACTTC.

This clonotype has a handful of counts. The J gene is TRBJ2-7, the V gene TRBV20-1, with TRBD2 matching over 9 bases. The CDR3 extends over 15 amino acids. The germline gives CDR1 DFQATT, CDR2 SNEGSKA (reference sequence). V shed 3 bases, J shed 4 bases, and the junction held 10 bases outside the gene matches. The CDR3 bases are TGCAGTGCTAGGCCTAGCGGGATATTATCGTACGAGCAGTACTTC. Residues: CSARPSGILSYEQYF.

A few counts support this clonotype. The V gene is TRBV5-1, the J gene TRBJ2-7; D is unclear. CDR1 is SGHRS, CDR2 YFSETQ, per germline. The CDR3 is 15 amino acids. Trimming took 0 bases from V and 0 from J, leaving 10 bases between them. The CDR3 sequence is CASSLDLKSSYEQYF. CDR3 in DNA: TGCGCCAGCAGCTTGGATCTGAAGAGCTCCTACGAGCAGTACTTC.

This clonotype turned up a few times. The V and J genes are TRBV20-1 and TRBJ2-5, with 7 positions matching TRBD2. Losses at the gene ends were 6 bases for V and 1 base for J; bases not matched to a gene: 11. The CDR3 loop spans 15 amino acids. Germline-derived CDR1 and CDR2 are DFQATT and SNEGSKA (reference sequence). CDR3 bases: TGCAGTGCCGTCGGGAGGAGGCTAACCCAAGAGACCCAGTACTTC. It codes for CSAVGRRLTQETQYF.

This clonotype was found many times. The rearrangement links TRBV20-1 to TRBJ2-7; D uncertain. The germline gives CDR1 DFQATT, CDR2 SNEGSKA (reference sequence). The CDR3 covers 13 residues. The CDR3 here is CSYRGTGVDEQYF. As DNA, the CDR3 is TGCAGCTATAGAGGAACTGGGGTGGACGAGCAGTACTTC.

This clonotype occurred a few times. V usage is TRBV20-1 and J usage is TRBJ2-7; 9 bases line up with TRBD1. This CDR3 has 14 residues. The V gene's germline CDR1 is DFQATT and CDR2 SNEGSKA (reference sequence). The V gene end was trimmed by 2 bases and the J gene end by 1 base; junction bases not matched to a gene: 3. CDR3 amino acids: CSARTGQGSYEQYF. CDR3 DNA sequence: TGCAGTGCTAGAACGGGACAGGGATCCTACGAGCAGTACTTC.

This sequence joins TRBV18 and TRBJ2-1; the D is unclear. The germline V gene has CDR1 KGHSH and CDR2 LQKENI. This CDR3 has 14 amino acids. V was cut by 3 bases and J by 5 bases, with 11 bases left in between. CDR3 loop: CASSPGSTDNEQFF. In DNA, the CDR3 is TGTGCCAGCTCACCGGGAAGCACAGACAATGAGCAGTTCTTC.

This clonotype was seen a handful of times. The chain uses TRBV27 and TRBJ1-2; maybe TRBD1 (6 bases). The CDR3 loop spans 13 amino acids. The germline V gene has CDR1 MNHEY and CDR2 SMNVEV (reference sequence). Trimming left V 5 bases short and J 8 bases short, with 15 bases between. The CDR3 spells CASSGGGAIGYTF. The CDR3 coding sequence is TGTGCCAGCAGTGGGGGCGGGGCGATCGGCTACACCTTC.

This chain joins TRBV29-1 and TRBJ2-3; tentatively, D is TRBD2 (5 bases). The germline CDR1 and CDR2 sequences are SQVTM and ANQGSEA. This CDR3 has 13 residues. V gave up 3 bases and J gave up 4 bases, with 11 bases separating them. As DNA, the CDR3 is TGCAGCGTTGACCTACTCGGGGCAGATACGCAGTATTTT. Residues: CSVDLLGADTQYF.

This clonotype was seen only a few times. The chain couples TRBV30 to TRBJ2-7; no clear D gene. The CDR3 length is 13 residues. Germline lookup yields CDR1 GTSNPN and CDR2 SVGIG (reference sequence). V lost 7 bases and J lost 3, with 16 bases in between. CDR3 sequence: CASSEVPYYEQYF. In nucleotides, the CDR3 is TGTGCCTCCAGCGAGGTCCCCTACTACGAGCAGTACTTC.

This clonotype appeared a single time. V and J are TRBV6-1 and TRBJ2-3, with D possibly being TRBD1 (5 bases). Germline V gene sequence: CDR1 MNHNS, CDR2 SASEGT. The CDR3 has 13 amino acids. Trimming removed 2 bases from V and 4 bases from J, with 7 bases in between. The CDR3: CASSEQGPDTQYF. DNA for the CDR3: TGTGCCAGCAGTGAACAGGGCCCAGATACGCAGTATTTT.

The sample holds many counts of this clonotype. The chain is built from TRBV10-2 and TRBJ2-2, with D unresolved. Trimming shortened V by 6 bases and J by 7 bases, and 9 bases separated the two germline ends. This CDR3 has 12 residues. Germline CDR1 and CDR2: WSHSY and SAAADI. The CDR3 nucleotides read TGCGCCAGCAGCCGTGGGGACGGGGAGCTGTTTTTT. Its translation is CASSRGDGELFF.

This clonotype has a handful of counts. The V and J genes are TRBV7-3 and TRBJ2-7, with 12 bases matching TRBD2. The trim removed 5 bases at V and 0 bases at J, leaving 5 bases unmatched. There are 16 residues in the CDR3. The germline V gene has CDR1 SGHTA and CDR2 FQGTGA. CDR3 amino acids: CASSLKLAGGSYEQYF. In nucleotides, the CDR3 is TGTGCCAGCAGCCTAAAACTAGCGGGAGGCTCCTACGAGCAGTACTTC.

This clonotype was recorded many times. The genes are TRBV27 and TRBJ1-1, with a weak D call TRBD1 (6 bases). V was pared by 5 bases and J by 10 bases, with 17 bases between. The CDR3 is made up of 13 amino acids. Germline CDR1 reads MNHEY; CDR2 reads SMNVEV (reference sequence). The CDR3 is CASSPTRGLRAFF. The DNA of the CDR3 is TGTGCCAGCAGTCCTACCAGGGGCCTTCGAGCTTTCTTT.

This clonotype was observed a handful of times. V usage is TRBV27 and J usage is TRBJ1-6, with D possibly being TRBD1 (5 bases). The CDR3 covers 15 residues. Trimming took off 10 bases at V and 2 bases at J, with 15 bases between the two ends. Germline V CDR1 and CDR2: MNHEY, SMNVEV (reference sequence). This chain's CDR3 is CAIRHQGPYNSPLHF. CDR3 sequence (DNA): TGTGCCATACGACACCAGGGCCCCTATAATTCACCCCTCCACTTT.

This clonotype was counted only a few times. The V call is TRBV6-5, the J call TRBJ1-2; D is possibly TRBD1 (6 bases). The V gene's germline CDR1 is MNHEY and CDR2 SVGAGI. The CDR3 covers 16 residues. V was pared by 6 bases and J by 3 bases, with 20 bases between. The CDR3 loop reads CASSRQPRGAHYGYTF. Here the CDR3 DNA reads TGTGCCAGCAGCCGTCAACCCAGGGGCGCCCACTATGGCTACACCTTC.

This clonotype was seen ten or more times. V gene TRBV7-9 combines with J gene TRBJ1-6; D is unclear. Germline assignment: CDR1 SEHNR and CDR2 FQNEAQ (reference sequence). The CDR3 spans 15 residues. V lost 4 bases, J lost 5 bases, and 12 bases lay in between. The CDR3 loop is CASSWSAPDNSPLHF. The CDR3, as DNA: TGTGCCAGCAGCTGGAGCGCCCCCGATAATTCACCCCTCCACTTT.

This clonotype was detected a few times. The chain employs TRBV7-3 and TRBJ2-7; possibly TRBD1 for D (6 bases). Germline V gene data show CDR1 as SGHTA and CDR2 as FQGTGA. Between the trimmed V and J ends, which lost 5 bases and 5 bases, there was a span of 13 bases. CDR3 length: 13 residues. The CDR3 protein is CASSLGQFDEQYF. CDR3 bases: TGTGCCAGCAGCCTTGGACAGTTCGACGAGCAGTACTTC.

This chain links TRBV4-1 with TRBJ2-1; TRBD1 agrees at 7 bases. V lost 3 bases to trimming and J lost 5 bases; unmatched junction nucleotides: 10. CDR3 length: 16 amino acids. The V gene's germline CDR1 is MGHRA and CDR2 YSYEKL. CDR3 DNA: TGCGCCAGCAGCCAGACCCACAGGGGCCAAGACAATGAGCAGTTCTTC. Its translation is CASSQTHRGQDNEQFF.

V usage is TRBV5-1 and J usage is TRBJ2-7; 8 bases align to TRBD1. The CDR3 totals 14 residues. Trimming at V came to 4 bases and at J to 6 bases, leaving 9 bases not matched to a gene. Germline loops: CDR1 SGHRS, CDR2 YFSETQ. Here the CDR3 DNA reads TGCGCCAGCAGCACAACCCCGACAGGGGTCGAGCAGTACTTC. Translation: CASSTTPTGVEQYF.

The chain recombines TRBV12-5 with TRBJ1-1, with TRBD1 matching 7 bases. Germline V gene sequence: CDR1 LGHNT, CDR2 FRNRAP. The CDR3 runs to 19 residues. Trimming removed 0 bases from V and 0 bases from J; junction bases left unmatched: 13. The CDR3 sequence is CASGLVAGRGPRLNTEAFF. The CDR3 coding sequence is TGTGCTAGTGGTTTGGTAGCGGGGAGGGGGCCCCGATTGAACACTGAAGCTTTCTTT.

In its sample, this clonotype was seen a few times. The J gene is TRBJ2-2, the V gene TRBV5-1, with unresolved D. The CDR3 totals 17 residues. Germline lookup yields CDR1 SGHRS and CDR2 YFSETQ. V gave up 2 bases and J gave up 0 bases, with 14 bases separating them. The CDR3 DNA follows: TGCGCCAGCAGCTTTTCCACAGCTGTCGCGAACACCGGGGAGCTGTTTTTT. Residues: CASSFSTAVANTGELFF.

This clonotype was seen a handful of times. The chain joins TRBV7-2 to TRBJ2-3; D gene uncertain. V gave up 3 bases and J gave up 6 bases, with 7 bases separating them. The CDR3 loop spans 12 amino acids. Germline lookup yields CDR1 SGHTA and CDR2 FQGNSA. CDR3 protein: CASSFVSDTQYF. The CDR3 DNA reads as TGTGCCAGCAGCTTCGTTTCCGATACGCAGTATTTT.

The rearrangement links TRBV18 to TRBJ2-5; D uncertain. This CDR3 region has 13 residues. Between the trimmed V and J ends, which lost 2 bases and 3 bases, there was a span of 7 bases. Per the germline V gene, CDR1 is KGHSH and CDR2 is LQKENI. The CDR3 region is CASSPFGEETQYF. The CDR3 DNA is TGTGCCAGCTCACCATTTGGGGAAGAGACCCAGTACTTC. The variable domain in full, completed from reference TRBV18 and TRBJ2-5, reads NAGVMQNPRHLVRRRGQEARLRCSPMKGHSHVYWYRQLPEEGLKFMVYLQKENIIDESGMPKERFSAEFPKEGPSILRIQQVVRGDSAAYFCASSPFGEETQYFGPGTRLLVL.

This clonotype has ten or more counts. This chain uses TRBV9 with TRBJ2-3; 10 nucleotides line up with TRBD2. After removal of 0 bases from V and 4 bases from J, the junction contained 5 bases not matched to a gene. The CDR3 contains 16 residues. Germline CDR1 is SGDLS and CDR2 is YYNGEE. The CDR3 sequence is CASSVGLAGAPDTQYF. The DNA of the CDR3 is TGTGCCAGCAGCGTAGGCCTAGCGGGGGCCCCAGATACGCAGTATTTT.